These T cell receptor beta chains were read from a single sample in a study of blood T cell repertoires in COVID-19. Profiled with immunoSEQ multiplex PCR; TCRdb holds only in-frame clones, not every one. The repertoire consists of 330,000 or so clones, with over 80% occurring once and the leading ten covering just over 9.5%. Input material: peripheral blood. These TCRs come from a man aged 30 to 45 with COVID-19, enrolled during active disease. The CDR3 runs from the conserved cysteine through the conserved F or W. The D gene is left open where the match is weak. Some rows have no size entry. The others give once, few or many, or a class for an expanded clone.

length,J,D,V,size,DNA,CDR3
15,TRBJ1-1,NA,TRBV7-2,NA,TGTGCCAGCAGCTTAGGGTTCAGGTCCGACACTGAAGCTTTCTTT,CASSLGFRSDTEAFF
16,TRBJ2-1,TRBD2,TRBV28,NA,TGTGCCAGCAGTCCGACTAGCGGGGGCGTCTACAATGAGCAGTTCTTC,CASSPTSGGVYNEQFF
13,TRBJ1-1,NA,TRBV19,NA,TGTGCCAGTAGACCGGGGTCGGTCACTGAAGCTTTCTTT,CASRPGSVTEAFF
14,TRBJ2-5,TRBD1,TRBV7-8,NA,TGTGCCAGCAGCTTCCAACAGGGGACAGAGACCCAGTACTTC,CASSFQQGTETQYF
15,TRBJ1-3,TRBD1,TRBV7-2,NA,TGTGCCAGCAGCTCCGGACAGGGGGCAGGAAACACCATATATTTT,CASSSGQGAGNTIYF
13,TRBJ1-2,NA,TRBV6-2/TRBV6-3,NA,TGTGCCAGCAGCCCCCCAGGGAACTATGGCTACACCTTC,CASSPPGNYGYTF
15,TRBJ2-2,NA,TRBV6-2/TRBV6-3,NA,TGTGCCAGCAGTCAACCCGGAACAGCAACCGGGGAGCTGTTTTTT,CASSQPGTATGELFF
14,TRBJ1-2,TRBD1,TRBV18,NA,TGTGCCAGCTCACTCGGACAGGGAAAATATGGCTACACCTTC,CASSLGQGKYGYTF
12,TRBJ2-5,NA,TRBV12-3/TRBV12-4,once,TGTGCCAGCAGTTTGGGCCGGGAGACCCAGTACTTC,CASSLGRETQYF
13,TRBJ2-2,NA,TRBV7-7,NA,TGTGCCAGCAGCTCAACGCAGTCCGGGGAGCTGTTTTTT,CASSSTQSGELFF
16,TRBJ1-5,NA,TRBV6-6,NA,TGTGCCAGCAGATCCGGACAGACATATAGCAATCAGCCCCAGCATTTT,CASRSGQTYSNQPQHF
15,TRBJ2-2,TRBD2,TRBV19,NA,TGTGCCAGTAGTTCCTCGCTAGCGGGAGCCGGGGAGCTGTTTTTT,CASSSSLAGAGELFF
15,TRBJ2-5,NA,TRBV19,NA,TGTGCCAGTAACCCGGACAGTGCTACCCAAGAGACCCAGTACTTC,CASNPDSATQETQYF
15,TRBJ1-3,TRBD1,TRBV5-6,NA,TGTGCCAGCAGCGTAATGCCCGGGACAGGGAACACCATATATTTT,CASSVMPGTGNTIYF
15,TRBJ2-2,NA,TRBV29-1,once,TGCAGCGTCTGCAACTTCACTGCGAACACCGGGGAGCTGTTTTTT,CSVCNFTANTGELFF
15,TRBJ2-2,TRBD1,TRBV5-4,NA,TGTGCCAGCAGCCCGGGACAGGGGTTCGGCGGGGAGCTGTTTTTT,CASSPGQGFGGELFF
15,TRBJ2-5,NA,TRBV6-2/TRBV6-3,NA,TGTGCCAGCAGTTTAGGCTCAACAGGGCGGGAGACCCAGTACTTC,CASSLGSTGRETQYF
15,TRBJ1-2,TRBD1,TRBV7-2,NA,TGTGCCAGCAGCTTACAGGGGGCGCCTAACTATGGCTACACCTTC,CASSLQGAPNYGYTF
17,TRBJ1-2,TRBD1,TRBV27,few,TGTGCCAGCAGTTCCACTCGGACAGGGGCTGAGAACTATGGCTACACCTTC,CASSSTRTGAENYGYTF
16,TRBJ1-5,TRBD1,TRBV28,NA,TGTGCCAGTCGAATCCCGGGACAGGGAGGCAATCAGCCCCAGCATTTT,CASRIPGQGGNQPQHF
13,TRBJ2-1,NA,TRBV12-3/TRBV12-4,NA,TGTGCCAGCAGACAGGCTTCCGACATTCGGCAGTTCTTC,CASRQASDIRQFF
13,TRBJ1-2,NA,TRBV5-1,NA,TGCGCCAGCAGCTTGATCATCGACAGCCCCCACACCTTC,CASSLIIDSPHTF
18,TRBJ1-4,NA,TRBV6-6,once,TGTGCCAGCAGTCTCCAGTCAGGTTCACTTGCAACTAATGAAAAACTGTTTTTT,CASSLQSGSLATNEKLFF
13,TRBJ1-2,NA,TRBV29-1,NA,TGCAGCGCCACCCGGGACACCTTCTATGGCTACACCTTC,CSATRDTFYGYTF
15,TRBJ1-1,TRBD1,TRBV7-3,NA,TGTGCCAGCAGCTTAACGGGGACAGGAGGTACTGAAGCTTTCTTT,CASSLTGTGGTEAFF
17,TRBJ2-2,TRBD2,TRBV19,NA,TGTGCCAGTACCTTGGCGAGCGGGGGGGCGTTAACCGGGGAGCTGTTTTTT,CASTLASGGALTGELFF
17,TRBJ2-5,NA,TRBV4-1,NA,TGCGCCAGCAGCCAAACCCCTATGCCTATGGGGGGTGAGACCCAGTACTTC,CASSQTPMPMGGETQYF
14,TRBJ2-5,NA,TRBV5-1,NA,TGCGCCAGCAGCTCGGGGTTGACCGAAGAGACCCAGTACTTC,CASSSGLTEETQYF
15,TRBJ1-6,NA,TRBV5-1,NA,TGCGCCAGCAGCTCCCGGGACACCTATAATTCACCCCTCCACTTT,CASSSRDTYNSPLHF
14,TRBJ2-1,TRBD2,TRBV11-2,NA,TGTGCCACGAGAGCGGGGGCCGTGGGGAATGAGCAGTTCTTC,CATRAGAVGNEQFF
14,TRBJ2-7,TRBD2,TRBV27,NA,TGTGCCAGCAGCTGGACTAGCGGGAGGTACGAGCAGTACTTC,CASSWTSGRYEQYF
13,TRBJ1-2,NA,TRBV19,few,TGTGCCAGTAGTATAGGAGGTGTTAGTGGCTACACCTTC,CASSIGGVSGYTF
13,TRBJ1-4,TRBD1,TRBV19,once,TGTGCCAGTAGTATGACAGGGCCTGGAAAACTGTTTTTT,CASSMTGPGKLFF
15,TRBJ1-3,NA,TRBV5-4,few,TGTGCCAGCAGCTTATCCCAGGGGACGAGAGACACCATATATTTT,CASSLSQGTRDTIYF
13,TRBJ2-2,NA,TRBV6-5,NA,TGTGCCAGCGAGGAAGGAAACACCGGGGAGCTGTTTTTT,CASEEGNTGELFF
14,TRBJ1-2,TRBD1,TRBV19,NA,TGTGCCAGTAGTAAGCCGGGACAGGCGTATGGCTACACCTTC,CASSKPGQAYGYTF
13,TRBJ1-2,TRBD1,TRBV18,few,TGTGCCAGCTCCCCGGACAGGAACTATGGCTACACCTTC,CASSPDRNYGYTF
16,TRBJ2-3,TRBD1,TRBV7-9,NA,TGTGCCAGCAGCTTCGCCGGACAGGGGAGCACAGATACGCAGTATTTT,CASSFAGQGSTDTQYF
11,TRBJ2-1,NA,TRBV7-9,NA,TGTGCCAGCAGTCCTGACAATGATGCGTTCTTC,CASSPDNDAFF
12,TRBJ2-1,NA,TRBV28,few,TGTGCCAGCAGTTTAACCCAGCGGGAGCAGTTCTTC,CASSLTQREQFF
15,TRBJ2-5,NA,TRBV15,NA,TGTGCCACCAGCAGAGAAAGAACTACCCAAGAGACCCAGTACTTC,CATSRERTTQETQYF
14,TRBJ2-4,NA,TRBV7-8,NA,TGTGCCAGCAGTTTCAGCGGTGACAAAAACATTCAGTACTTC,CASSFSGDKNIQYF
13,TRBJ1-2,TRBD1,TRBV7-8,NA,TGTGCCAGCAGCCCCAGCCAGGGGGTTGGCTACACCTTC,CASSPSQGVGYTF
12,TRBJ2-7,NA,TRBV5-1,NA,TGCGCCAGTAGAGCTGACATCGACGAGCAGTACTTC,CASRADIDEQYF
14,TRBJ2-5,NA,TRBV5-6,NA,TGTGCCAGCAGCTTGGTTTTCAGGGTGGAGACCCAGTACTTC,CASSLVFRVETQYF
12,TRBJ2-2,NA,TRBV30,NA,TGTGCCTGGAGCAGGTGGTATGGGGAGCTGTTTTTT,CAWSRWYGELFF
18,TRBJ2-2,TRBD2,TRBV4-1,NA,TGCGCCAGCAGCCAAGGCCGACTAGCGGGAGATGTGGCCGGGGAGCTGTTTTTT,CASSQGRLAGDVAGELFF
16,TRBJ2-7,TRBD1,TRBV6-5,NA,TGTGCCAGCAGTTACGACCGGGACAGGGGGGGTTACGAGCAGTACTTC,CASSYDRDRGGYEQYF
13,TRBJ2-7,NA,TRBV19,NA,TGTGCCAGTAGTCTCTCGTTCAGGGGCGAGCAGTACTTC,CASSLSFRGEQYF
15,TRBJ2-1,NA,TRBV27,NA,TGTGCCAGCAGTTTAAGCCGAAGCTCCTACAATGAGCAGTTCTTC,CASSLSRSSYNEQFF
15,TRBJ1-5,TRBD1,TRBV28,NA,TGTGCCAGCAAAGGACAGGGAGGAAGCAATCAGCCCCAGCATTTT,CASKGQGGSNQPQHF
15,TRBJ2-7,TRBD2,TRBV7-3,NA,TGTGCCAGCAGCTTAAAATGGGGGAGGGAGTACGAGCAGTACTTC,CASSLKWGREYEQYF
15,TRBJ1-2,NA,TRBV28,NA,TGTGCCAGCAGTCCAACCGCCGGGGGTCACTATGGCTACACCTTC,CASSPTAGGHYGYTF
12,TRBJ2-2,NA,TRBV18,NA,TGTGCCAGCTCACTCTATACCGGGGAGCTGTTTTTT,CASSLYTGELFF
15,TRBJ2-5,TRBD1,TRBV7-9,NA,TGTGCCAGCAGCTTCGGTCAGGGGGTCCAAGAGACCCAGTACTTC,CASSFGQGVQETQYF
17,TRBJ1-2,TRBD1,TRBV27,few,TGTGCCAGCAGTGCCCTAGGGGGACAGGGAGGTCGGAATGGCTACACCTTC,CASSALGGQGGRNGYTF